This TCR beta chain derives from a study of blood T cell repertoires in COVID-19. There are 14 residues in the CDR3. In germline, CDR1 is GTSNPN, CDR2 SVGIG (reference sequence). V was clipped by 5 bases and J by 5 bases, with 19 bases between them. The data were produced by immunoSEQ multiplex PCR, yet TCRdb's version contains in-frame clones alone and is incomplete. The table lists under 450,000 clones, approximately 88% of them singletons, with over 9.5% in the top ten. Sequences were obtained from peripheral blood. The rearrangement links TRBV30 to TRBJ2-7; D perhaps matches TRBD2 (6 bases). The TCR originated in a woman between 45 and 65 years old with COVID-19, enrolled during active disease. For the CDR3, the DNA is TGTGCCTGGCTCCCCTTGGGGGGAAGAGACGAGCAGTACTTC. Protein: CAWLPLGGRDEQYF.